The subject of this entry is one T cell receptor beta chain. The entry originates in a study of blood T cell repertoires in COVID-19. Study at large: Sites across the United States, Italy and Spain contributed samples from acute and convalescent COVID-19.

The germline CDR1 and CDR2 sequences are MNHEY and SMNVEV (reference sequence). With V trimmed by 5 bases and J by 5 bases, 13 bases remained unmatched. The CDR3 runs 16 residues. In the original workflow: Nucleated cell number was recorded as an estimate derived from reference gene primer amplification. Assay used: immunoSEQ multiplex PCR; TCRdb lists only in-frame clones, some missing. D and trimming come from the DNA, and the V and J calls and clone size come from that table. The sample contains over 300,000 clones, roughly 88% of which appear only once. The sequence came from a woman between 50 and 59 years old with acute or convalescent COVID-19. The chain combines TRBV27 with TRBJ2-5; TRBD1 matches at 8 bases. The sequencing input was peripheral blood. This CDR3 is CASSARHWTGRETQYF. In DNA form, the CDR3 reads TGTGCCAGCAGTGCCCGCCACTGGACAGGGCGGGAGACCCAGTACTTC.